The TCR beta chain under discussion was sequenced for a study of cytomegalovirus exposure and HLA in healthy donors. Whole-study findings and limits: An assumption of roughly uniform sequencing depth across donors underlay the presence/absence analyses. Analysis performed later found approximately 17,000 TCR beta sequences associated with HLA alleles at 0.05 false discovery rate.

This clone was recorded only once. Its specificity is not known. Amplification used 60 Vbeta primers and 13 Jbeta primers. The table came from immunoSEQ multiplex PCR; TCRdb's copy has only in-frame clones and leaves some out. The sample lists about 59,000 clones, about 77% seen once, with almost 7% in the top ten. Trimming cost V 4 bases and J 5 bases, with 5 bases left between them. In germline, CDR1 is SQVTM, CDR2 ANQGSEA. The CDR3 covers 11 residues. This chain joins TRBV29-1 and TRBJ2-2; D gene uncertain. The origin of this receptor is a man under 40 in good health and CMV-seropositive. The specimen was PBMCs. In DNA, the CDR3 is TGCAGCGTTGCACTGACCGGGGAGCTGTTTTTT. It codes for CSVALTGELFF.